This record looks at one TCR beta chain sequence and its context. Antigen specificity is unknown. V lost 0 bases to trimming and J lost 0 bases; unmatched junction nucleotides: 1. CDR1 and CDR2 (germline): SGHDT, YYEEEE. The CDR3 extends over 17 amino acids. The record originates from a study of OX40 agonist ivuxolimab in advanced cancers. At the level of the study: A mean age of around 66 years, range roughly 20 to 90, was recorded, and approximately 85% were male. Study-wide points: By week 6 at 0.1 to 3.0 mg/kg, blood CD4+ and CD8+ T cells had expanded clonally.

Repertoires were generated with immunoSEQ multiplex PCR, while TCRdb's copy carries only in-frame clones and drops some. The sample has 65,000 to 75,000 clones; over 85% are singletons. The sample was CD4+ or CD8+ T cells sorted from blood, taken in a trial of the OX40 agonist ivuxolimab. This clonotype was obtained from an adult with an advanced solid tumor such as melanoma, head and neck, liver or kidney cancer. The J gene is TRBJ2-2, the V gene TRBV5-6, with 11 bases lining up with TRBD2. Here the CDR3 DNA reads TGTGCCAGCAGCTTGGGGGGACTAGCGGCGAACACCGGGGAGCTGTTTTTT. Residues: CASSLGGLAANTGELFF. The full variable domain, in which reference TRBV5-6 and TRBJ2-2 provide the parts outside the CDR3, is DAGVTQSPTHLIKTRGQQVTLRCSPKSGHDTVSWYQQALGQGPQFIFQYYEEEERQRGNFPDRFSGHQFPNYSSELNVNALLLGDSALYLCASSLGGLAANTGELFFGEGSRLTVL.